Following are 23 T cell receptor beta chains from one sample sequenced in a study of cytomegalovirus exposure and HLA in healthy donors (dated by TCRdb to about 2017). The library was obtained by the immunoSEQ multiplex PCR assay. A mixture of 60 forward primers for TCR Vbeta segments and 13 reverse primers for TCR Jbeta segments was used in the multiplex PCR. Sourced from immuneACCESS, this table was stored by TCRdb with only in-frame sequences that have V and J called. A share of the clones is absent; for the studies checked, an unresolved V gene accounts for under half, and the remainder has no known explanation. For this sample the table gives around 130,000 clones, of which around four fifths were detected only once. Clones ranked in the top ten supply about 5.3% of the sample. The sequencing sample was made of PBMCs. These receptors all stem from a man aged 25-45 years in good health and CMV-seronegative.

The chain joins TRBV5-6 to TRBJ1-1; possible D gene TRBD1, 5 bases. The CDR3 is made up of 14 amino acids. The germline gives CDR1 SGHDT, CDR2 YYEEEE. Trimming shortened V by 6 bases and J by 3 bases, and 15 bases separated the two germline ends. This CDR3 reads CASTPRRGDTEAFF. The DNA of the CDR3 is TGTGCCAGCACCCCACGACGGGGGGACACTGAAGCTTTCTTT.

The J gene is TRBJ2-7, the V gene TRBV27; TRBD2 matches 13 bases. CDR3 length: 17 amino acids. J was trimmed by 4 bases and V by 4 bases; bases with no gene match: 10. Germline V gives CDR1 MNHEY, CDR2 SMNVEV (reference sequence). CDR3: CASSSQRTSGREYEQYF. As DNA, the CDR3 is TGTGCCAGCAGTTCCCAGAGGACTAGCGGGAGAGAGTACGAGCAGTACTTC.

The gene calls are TRBV7-3 and TRBJ2-5; 7 nucleotides align to TRBD2. V lost 0 bases to trimming and J lost 4 bases; unmatched junction nucleotides: 5. This CDR3 is built from 15 residues. Germline-derived CDR1 and CDR2 are SGHTA and FQGTGA. The CDR3 sequence is CASSLTSGNGETQYF. DNA of the CDR3: TGTGCCAGCAGCTTAACAAGCGGGAACGGAGAGACCCAGTACTTC.

The CDR3, as DNA: TGTGCCAGCTCACCCCTTCCCGCAGCGGACCGCACAGATACGCAGTATTTT. As protein: CASSPLPAADRTDTQYF. The rearrangement links TRBV18 to TRBJ2-3; TRBD2 might be the D (5 bases). CDR3 length: 17 amino acids. Trimming took off 3 bases at V and 1 base at J, with 17 bases between the two ends. Germline CDR1 is KGHSH and CDR2 is LQKENI.

The gene calls are TRBV6-1 and TRBJ1-5; 7 bases are a match to TRBD1. The V gene's germline CDR1 is MNHNS and CDR2 SASEGT. Trimming removed 4 bases from V and 0 bases from J; junction bases left unmatched: 9. There are 17 residues in the CDR3. The CDR3 coding sequence is TGTGCCAGCAGTGCCCGCCCCGGGACAGTTAGCAATCAGCCCCAGCATTTT. Translated: CASSARPGTVSNQPQHF.

This clone came up a few times. The chain combines TRBV23-1 with TRBJ1-5, with D unclear. Being an ORF, TRBV23-1 has a function that is uncertain. The length of the CDR3 is 15 residues. Trimming took off 2 bases at V and 8 bases at J, with 16 bases between the two ends. The CDR3 region is CASSQPRGPGEPQHF. CDR3 nucleotides: TGCGCCAGCAGTCAACCCCGCGGTCCGGGAGAGCCCCAGCATTTT.

The rearrangement links TRBV27 to TRBJ2-7, with TRBD2 matching 13 bases. CDR1 and CDR2 (germline): MNHEY, SMNVEV (reference sequence). V trimming: 5 bases; J trimming: 0 bases; junction bases outside the gene matches: 7. This CDR3 is built from 17 residues. CDR3 loop: CASSTGLAGDSSYEQYF. The CDR3 DNA is TGTGCCAGCAGTACCGGACTAGCGGGAGACAGCTCCTACGAGCAGTACTTC.

The chain is built from TRBV13 and TRBJ2-3, with TRBD2 as a possible D gene (6 bases). CDR3 size: 16 residues. V was trimmed by 5 bases and J by 1 base, leaving 16 bases between them. CDR1 is PRHDT and CDR2 is FYEKMQ in the germline V gene (reference sequence). CDR3 residues: CASSTRRRRGTDTQYF. The CDR3 bases are TGTGCCAGCAGCACTCGCCGGAGGAGGGGCACAGATACGCAGTATTTT.

The rearrangement uses TRBV7-2 and TRBJ2-2, with a tentative D call TRBD2 (5 bases). The CDR3 length is 14 residues. V lost 1 base, J lost 2 bases, and 5 bases lay in between. CDR1 and CDR2 (germline): SGHTA, FQGNSA. The CDR3 bases are TGTGCCAGCAGCTTAGGACTAAACACCGGGGAGCTGTTTTTT. Its protein product is CASSLGLNTGELFF.

This sequence joins TRBV4-1 and TRBJ2-6, with 10 nucleotides matching TRBD2. CDR1 is MGHRA, CDR2 YSYEKL, per germline. There are 19 residues in the CDR3. V lost 0 bases to trimming and J lost 3 bases; unmatched junction nucleotides: 8. CDR3 residues: CASSQDLSGRVDGANVLTF. CDR3 DNA sequence: TGCGCCAGCAGCCAAGATCTGAGCGGGAGGGTCGATGGGGCCAACGTCCTGACTTTC.

The rearrangement uses TRBV11-3 and TRBJ2-3, with D possibly matching TRBD1 (5 bases). This CDR3 spans 15 amino acids. Germline V gene sequence: CDR1 SGHNT, CDR2 YENEEA. V was pared by 2 bases and J by 4 bases, with 13 bases between. The CDR3 loop reads CASSLRQGGADTQYF. CDR3 DNA: TGTGCCAGCAGCTTAAGGCAGGGCGGTGCAGATACGCAGTATTTT.

The V and J genes are TRBV28 and TRBJ1-5; D ambiguous. Looked up from germline, CDR1 is MDHEN and CDR2 is SYDVKM. This CDR3 is built from 14 residues. Trimming took off 2 bases at V and 7 bases at J, with 12 bases between the two ends. The CDR3 DNA is TGTGCCAGCAGTTTAATGAGGGTGGAACAGCCCCAGCATTTT. This translates into CASSLMRVEQPQHF.

The chain combines TRBV4-3 with TRBJ1-2, with D perhaps matching TRBD1 (5 bases). CDR3 length: 18 amino acids. V gave up 4 bases and J gave up 3 bases, with 24 bases separating them. Germline V gene data show CDR1 as LGHNA and CDR2 as YSLEER. Here the CDR3 DNA reads TGCGCCAGCAGCCTGCTACTAAGGAAGGAGGGGCTAGACTATGGCTACACCTTC. Its protein is CASSLLLRKEGLDYGYTF.

V and J are TRBV6-1 and TRBJ1-5, with D possibly TRBD1 on 6 matching bases. Germline loops: CDR1 MNHNS, CDR2 SASEGT. The V end was cut by 3 bases, the J end by 7 bases, with 13 bases between. This CDR3 is 14 amino acids long. The CDR3 coding sequence is TGTGCCAGCAGTGAGTCGGCAGGGGCCCAGCCCCAGCATTTT. Translation gives CASSESAGAQPQHF.

V usage is TRBV6-6 and J usage is TRBJ1-5, with TRBD1 matching 11 bases. Germline CDR1 reads MNHNY; CDR2 reads SVGAGI (reference sequence). CDR3 length: 13 residues. V lost 11 bases and J lost 4; bases outside the gene matches: 4. The CDR3 sequence is CAGGQGGNQPQHF. Here the CDR3 DNA reads TGTGCCGGGGGACAGGGGGGGAATCAGCCCCAGCATTTT.

This chain uses TRBV18 with TRBJ2-7; 8 bases are a match to TRBD1. The CDR3 consists of 15 residues. CDR1 and CDR2 (germline): KGHSH, LQKENI. The V gene end was trimmed by 6 bases and the J gene end by 3 bases; junction bases not matched to a gene: 10. CDR3 sequence reads: CASSPGTGLLYEQYF. CDR3 DNA: TGTGCCAGCTCTCCCGGGACAGGTCTTCTCTACGAGCAGTACTTC.

This sequence joins TRBV28 and TRBJ2-4; no definite D call. Trimming took off 5 bases at V and 0 bases at J, with 11 bases between the two ends. This CDR3 region has 15 residues. The germline gives CDR1 MDHEN, CDR2 SYDVKM. The CDR3 nucleotides are TGTGCCAGCAGTGATACTTCACTAGCCAAAAACATTCAGTACTTC. Translated, it gives CASSDTSLAKNIQYF.

This chain connects TRBV2 to TRBJ1-4; 12 positions match TRBD1. After removal of 6 bases from V and 6 bases from J, the junction contained 11 bases not matched to a gene. Germline V gene sequence: CDR1 SNHLY, CDR2 FYNNEI. CDR3 length equals 17 residues. In DNA, the CDR3 is TGTGCCAGCAGGACGCCGGGACAGGGGGCCTTTTATGAAAAACTGTTTTTT. The encoded protein is CASRTPGQGAFYEKLFF.

V usage is TRBV6-1 and J usage is TRBJ2-7; D is unresolved. CDR3 length: 14 amino acids. V was trimmed by 5 bases and J by 3 bases, leaving 14 bases between them. CDR1 is MNHNS and CDR2 is SASEGT in the germline V gene. The CDR3 sequence: CASSRKDGDYEQYF. For the CDR3, the DNA is TGTGCCAGCAGTCGTAAAGACGGAGACTACGAGCAGTACTTC.

The chain recombines TRBV5-1 with TRBJ2-7; possibly TRBD2 for D (6 bases). Germline CDR1 reads SGHRS; CDR2 reads YFSETQ. This CDR3 region has 14 residues. V was pared by 0 bases and J by 2 bases, with 9 bases between. The CDR3 here is CASSLGGIAYEQYF. The CDR3 nucleotides are TGCGCCAGCAGCTTGGGCGGGATTGCCTACGAGCAGTACTTC.

The chain uses TRBV18 and TRBJ2-5; possible D gene TRBD1, 6 bases. Germline values: CDR1 KGHSH, CDR2 LQKENI. Trimming cost V 2 bases and J 3 bases, with 10 bases left between them. The CDR3 contains 14 residues. The CDR3 coding sequence is TGTGCCAGCTCACCAGGACAGACCAAAGAGACCCAGTACTTC. This gives the protein CASSPGQTKETQYF.

CDR3 nucleotide sequence: TGTGCCAGCAGCCAAGATGTACAGACGAACACTGAAGCTTTCTTT. Amino acids: CASSQDVQTNTEAFF. The chain combines TRBV4-2 with TRBJ1-1; the D is unclear. Deletions cut 0 bases from V and 1 base from J, with 9 bases between. The CDR3 extends over 15 amino acids. CDR1 is LGHNA and CDR2 is YNFKEQ in the germline V gene.

This clone was seen just once. This chain joins TRBV7-2 and TRBJ2-7, with D tentatively TRBD2 (5 bases). The CDR3 is 13 amino acids. V was shortened by 2 bases and J by 2 bases, with 7 bases between the two germline ends. Germline V gene lookup returns CDR1 SGHTA and CDR2 FQGNSA. The CDR3 sequence: CASSLRETYEQYF. The DNA for the CDR3 is TGTGCCAGCAGCTTACGGGAAACCTACGAGCAGTACTTC.